The subject of this entry is one T cell receptor beta chain. The sample comes from a study of sequential checkpoint blockade in melanoma. Treatment noted: randomized to nivolumab then ipilimumab (arm A) or the reverse (arm B). The germline CDR1 and CDR2 sequences are SGHNT and YENEEA. The junction had 8 bases not matched to a gene; V was cut back by 5 bases and J by 8 bases. This CDR3 is built from 15 residues. Method: immunoSEQ multiplex PCR; TCRdb's copy keeps in-frame clones and lacks some. This sample has approximately 4,900 clones, with around 34% found just once. The sequence came from a human donor with melanoma. Sample: tumor tissue (inferred from file names), taken from a patient given nivolumab and ipilimumab in sequence. J is TRBJ1-4 and V is TRBV11-3; 10 nucleotides match TRBD1. CDR3 DNA: TGTGCCAGCAGCCGCTTCGGGACAGGGGAAGAAAAACTGTTTTTT. Protein product: CASSRFGTGEEKLFF.